The rows below give T cell receptor beta chains drawn from one sample of a study of T cell responses to AZD1222 COVID-19 vaccine. Sequencing was performed with immunoSEQ multiplex PCR; in TCRdb, only in-frame clones are kept and a portion is missing. The sample carries fewer than 150,000 clones, approximately 88% recorded once. This specimen was peripheral blood, taken on day 0 of AZD1222 vaccination. These receptors all come from an adult in good health. Both conserved end residues are part of each CDR3. D genes are given only for firm matches. Clone size appears in some rows only: once, few, many, or a class for an expanded clone.

CDR3 protein: CASSSSDRDNSPLHF
CDR3 DNA: TGTGCCAGCAGCTCGTCAGACAGGGACAATTCACCCCTCCACTTT
D gene: TRBD1
V gene: TRBV28
clone size: NA
CDR3 length: 15
J gene: TRBJ1-6

CDR3 protein: CASSQDRTVNEKLFF
CDR3 DNA: TGTGCCAGCAGCCAAGATAGGACTGTTAATGAAAAACTGTTTTTT
D gene: NA
V gene: TRBV4-2
clone size: once
CDR3 length: 15
J gene: TRBJ1-4

CDR3 protein: CASSWKGETEAFF
CDR3 DNA: TGTGCCAGCAGCTGGAAAGGGGAAACTGAAGCTTTCTTT
D gene: NA
V gene: TRBV7-2
clone size: NA
CDR3 length: 13
J gene: TRBJ1-1

CDR3 protein: CASSERVGYTF
CDR3 DNA: TGTGCCAGCAGTGAACGGGTTGGCTACACCTTC
D gene: NA
V gene: TRBV6-1
clone size: NA
CDR3 length: 11
J gene: TRBJ1-2

CDR3 protein: CASSLTGTGSTGELFF
CDR3 DNA: TGTGCCAGCAGCTTAACCGGGACAGGGTCCACCGGGGAGCTGTTTTTT
D gene: TRBD1
V gene: TRBV7-3
clone size: NA
CDR3 length: 16
J gene: TRBJ2-2

CDR3 protein: CASGNRGEKLFF
CDR3 DNA: TGTGCCAGCGGGAACAGGGGTGAAAAACTGTTTTTT
D gene: TRBD1
V gene: TRBV2
clone size: NA
CDR3 length: 12
J gene: TRBJ1-4

CDR3 protein: CASSQDSVDRRYTF
CDR3 DNA: TGTGCCAGCAGCCAAGATTCCGTGGACAGGCGCTACACCTTC
D gene: TRBD1
V gene: TRBV3-1/TRBV3-2
clone size: NA
CDR3 length: 14
J gene: TRBJ1-2

CDR3 protein: CASSSGTGYGLETQYF
CDR3 DNA: TGTGCCAGCAGCTCGGGGACAGGGTATGGATTAGAGACCCAGTACTTC
D gene: TRBD1
V gene: TRBV28
clone size: NA
CDR3 length: 16
J gene: TRBJ2-5

CDR3 protein: CASTAQGTGDSQGDYTF
CDR3 DNA: TGTGCCAGTACCGCTCAAGGGACAGGGGATTCTCAGGGGGACTACACCTTC
D gene: TRBD1
V gene: TRBV19
clone size: NA
CDR3 length: 17
J gene: TRBJ1-2

CDR3 protein: CASSQEQSRVLNEKLFF
CDR3 DNA: TGTGCCAGCAGCCAAGAACAGAGCCGGGTCCTTAATGAAAAACTGTTTTTT
D gene: NA
V gene: TRBV4-2
clone size: NA
CDR3 length: 17
J gene: TRBJ1-4

CDR3 protein: CASSLSGTGVGKLFF
CDR3 DNA: TGTGCCAGCAGTCTTTCCGGGACAGGGGTGGGAAAACTGTTTTTT
D gene: TRBD1
V gene: TRBV2
clone size: few
CDR3 length: 15
J gene: TRBJ1-4

CDR3 protein: CASSLVGSQPQHF
CDR3 DNA: TGTGCCAGCAGTTTGGTCGGGAGTCAGCCCCAGCATTTT
D gene: NA
V gene: TRBV12-3/TRBV12-4
clone size: NA
CDR3 length: 13
J gene: TRBJ1-5

CDR3 protein: CASSTGTGTYEQYF
CDR3 DNA: TGTGCCAGCTCAACCGGGACAGGAACCTACGAGCAGTACTTC
D gene: TRBD1
V gene: TRBV18
clone size: NA
CDR3 length: 14
J gene: TRBJ2-7

CDR3 protein: CASSLNKGQFTDTQYF
CDR3 DNA: TGTGCCAGCAGTCTAAATAAGGGACAGTTCACAGATACGCAGTATTTT
D gene: TRBD1
V gene: TRBV27
clone size: NA
CDR3 length: 16
J gene: TRBJ2-3

CDR3 protein: CASSKRRREPFSGNTIYF
CDR3 DNA: TGTGCCAGCAGCAAACGGCGACGGGAGCCTTTCTCTGGAAACACCATATATTTT
D gene: NA
V gene: TRBV21-1
clone size: few
CDR3 length: 18
J gene: TRBJ1-3

CDR3 protein: CASSSTRTGYPYEQYF
CDR3 DNA: TGCGCCAGCAGTTCCACCAGGACAGGGTATCCCTACGAGCAGTACTTC
D gene: TRBD1
V gene: TRBV10-2
clone size: NA
CDR3 length: 16
J gene: TRBJ2-7

CDR3 protein: CASSFFLQGVQAFF
CDR3 DNA: TGTGCCAGCAGCTTTTTTTTACAGGGAGTTCAGGCTTTCTTT
D gene: NA
V gene: TRBV7-9
clone size: NA
CDR3 length: 14
J gene: TRBJ1-1

CDR3 protein: CARDRDSYEQYF
CDR3 DNA: TGTGCCAGGGACAGGGACTCCTACGAGCAGTACTTC
D gene: TRBD1
V gene: TRBV11-3
clone size: NA
CDR3 length: 12
J gene: TRBJ2-7

CDR3 protein: CSVRPFYNEQFF
CDR3 DNA: TGCAGCGTTAGACCTTTCTACAATGAGCAGTTCTTC
D gene: NA
V gene: TRBV29-1
clone size: NA
CDR3 length: 12
J gene: TRBJ2-1

CDR3 protein: CASSAGTTDNEQFF
CDR3 DNA: TGTGCCAGCAGCGCCGGGACTACGGACAATGAGCAGTTCTTC
D gene: TRBD2
V gene: TRBV5-5
clone size: NA
CDR3 length: 14
J gene: TRBJ2-1

CDR3 protein: CASSSGLGGEAFF
CDR3 DNA: TGTGCCAGCAGCTCAGGGTTGGGGGGCGAAGCTTTCTTT
D gene: NA
V gene: TRBV7-9
clone size: once
CDR3 length: 13
J gene: TRBJ1-1

CDR3 protein: CASSLLGDSHGYTF
CDR3 DNA: TGTGCCAGCAGTTTATTGGGGGACAGTCATGGCTACACCTTC
D gene: TRBD1
V gene: TRBV27
clone size: NA
CDR3 length: 14
J gene: TRBJ1-2

CDR3 protein: CASSYLQGTEAFF
CDR3 DNA: TGTGCCAGCAGTTACTTGCAGGGGACTGAAGCTTTCTTT
D gene: NA
V gene: TRBV6-5
clone size: NA
CDR3 length: 13
J gene: TRBJ1-1

CDR3 protein: CAIKPGEQETQYF
CDR3 DNA: TGTGCCATCAAACCCGGGGAACAAGAGACCCAGTACTTC
D gene: NA
V gene: TRBV10-3
clone size: NA
CDR3 length: 13
J gene: TRBJ2-5

CDR3 protein: CASSLMASSGNTIYF
CDR3 DNA: TGTGCCAGCAGCTTAATGGCAAGCTCTGGAAACACCATATATTTT
D gene: NA
V gene: TRBV7-9
clone size: NA
CDR3 length: 15
J gene: TRBJ1-3

CDR3 protein: CASSDLGADTEAFF
CDR3 DNA: TGTGCCAGCAGTGACCTGGGGGCCGACACTGAAGCTTTCTTT
D gene: NA
V gene: TRBV6-1
clone size: NA
CDR3 length: 14
J gene: TRBJ1-1

CDR3 protein: CASSLPPGDYTF
CDR3 DNA: TGTGCCAGCAGTTTACCCCCCGGGGACTACACCTTC
D gene: NA
V gene: TRBV12-3/TRBV12-4
clone size: NA
CDR3 length: 12
J gene: TRBJ1-2

CDR3 protein: CASSLGDRDTHGYTF
CDR3 DNA: TGCGCCAGCAGCTTGGGGGACAGGGACACGCATGGCTACACCTTC
D gene: TRBD1
V gene: TRBV5-1
clone size: NA
CDR3 length: 15
J gene: TRBJ1-2

CDR3 protein: CASSTQREAYEQYF
CDR3 DNA: TGTGCCAGCAGCACACAGCGGGAGGCCTACGAGCAGTACTTC
D gene: TRBD2
V gene: TRBV4-2
clone size: NA
CDR3 length: 14
J gene: TRBJ2-7

CDR3 protein: CASNLQFQETQYF
CDR3 DNA: TGTGCCAGCAACTTACAGTTCCAAGAGACCCAGTACTTC
D gene: NA
V gene: TRBV7-2
clone size: few
CDR3 length: 13
J gene: TRBJ2-5

CDR3 protein: CATSDPDRAGNNEQFF
CDR3 DNA: TGTGCCACCAGTGACCCGGACAGGGCAGGGAACAATGAGCAGTTCTTC
D gene: TRBD1
V gene: TRBV24-1
clone size: NA
CDR3 length: 16
J gene: TRBJ2-1

CDR3 protein: CASTQDRVSRNSPLHF
CDR3 DNA: TGTGCCAGCACCCAGGACAGGGTTTCGAGGAATTCACCCCTCCACTTT
D gene: TRBD1
V gene: TRBV28
clone size: NA
CDR3 length: 16
J gene: TRBJ1-6

CDR3 protein: CASSPQQSSYEQYF
CDR3 DNA: TGTGCCAGTAGTCCCCAGCAGAGCTCCTACGAGCAGTACTTC
D gene: NA
V gene: TRBV19
clone size: NA
CDR3 length: 14
J gene: TRBJ2-7

CDR3 protein: CASTGGGANSNQPQHF
CDR3 DNA: TGTGCCAGTACGGGAGGGGGCGCGAATAGCAATCAGCCCCAGCATTTT
D gene: TRBD1
V gene: TRBV19
clone size: NA
CDR3 length: 16
J gene: TRBJ1-5

CDR3 protein: CASTPRQDSYEQYF
CDR3 DNA: TGCGCCAGCACCCCGCGGCAGGACTCCTACGAGCAGTACTTC
D gene: NA
V gene: TRBV5-1
clone size: few
CDR3 length: 14
J gene: TRBJ2-7

CDR3 protein: CASSPRGGNEKLFF
CDR3 DNA: TGTGCCAGCTCACCACGTGGGGGTAATGAAAAACTGTTTTTT
D gene: NA
V gene: TRBV18
clone size: NA
CDR3 length: 14
J gene: TRBJ1-4

CDR3 protein: CASRGQGNYGYTF
CDR3 DNA: TGTGCCAGTAGAGGGCAGGGAAACTATGGCTACACCTTC
D gene: NA
V gene: TRBV19
clone size: NA
CDR3 length: 13
J gene: TRBJ1-2

CDR3 protein: CASSSPGQGNGYTF
CDR3 DNA: TGTGCCAGCAGCTCCCCGGGACAGGGGAATGGCTACACCTTC
D gene: TRBD1
V gene: TRBV7-2
clone size: NA
CDR3 length: 14
J gene: TRBJ1-2

CDR3 protein: CASSRGLEREQYF
CDR3 DNA: TGTGCCAGCAGTCGCGGACTGGAGCGCGAGCAGTACTTC
D gene: NA
V gene: TRBV28
clone size: NA
CDR3 length: 13
J gene: TRBJ2-7

CDR3 protein: CASSFSGGLNTEAFF
CDR3 DNA: TGTGCCAGCAGCTTCTCAGGGGGCTTGAACACTGAAGCTTTCTTT
D gene: TRBD1
V gene: TRBV7-2
clone size: NA
CDR3 length: 15
J gene: TRBJ1-1

CDR3 protein: CASSYLRDRPGNTIYF
CDR3 DNA: TGTGCCAGCAGTTATCTTCGCGACAGGCCTGGAAACACCATATATTTT
D gene: NA
V gene: TRBV6-2/TRBV6-3
clone size: NA
CDR3 length: 16
J gene: TRBJ1-3

CDR3 protein: CASSLTLGALALGYTF
CDR3 DNA: TGTGCCAGCAGCTTAACCTTAGGGGCCCTGGCTCTTGGCTACACCTTC
D gene: NA
V gene: TRBV7-2
clone size: NA
CDR3 length: 16
J gene: TRBJ1-2

CDR3 protein: CASSQSGGKSSYEQYF
CDR3 DNA: TGTGCCAGCAGCCAATCTGGGGGGAAAAGCTCCTACGAGCAGTACTTC
D gene: NA
V gene: TRBV16
clone size: NA
CDR3 length: 16
J gene: TRBJ2-7

CDR3 protein: CASSQVISSGYYEQYF
CDR3 DNA: TGCGCCAGCAGCCAAGTCATCTCTAGCGGATACTACGAGCAGTACTTC
D gene: TRBD2
V gene: TRBV4-3
clone size: NA
CDR3 length: 16
J gene: TRBJ2-7

CDR3 protein: CATSRGDSNQPQHF
CDR3 DNA: TGTGCCACCAGCAGAGGGGACAGCAATCAGCCCCAGCATTTT
D gene: NA
V gene: TRBV15
clone size: NA
CDR3 length: 14
J gene: TRBJ1-5

CDR3 protein: CASSGTGTGAYEQYF
CDR3 DNA: TGTGCCAGCAGTGGCACCGGGACAGGGGCCTACGAGCAGTACTTC
D gene: TRBD1
V gene: TRBV25-1
clone size: NA
CDR3 length: 15
J gene: TRBJ2-7

CDR3 protein: CASSLSLQNSPLHF
CDR3 DNA: TGTGCCAGCAGCTTGTCGTTACAGAATTCACCCCTCCACTTT
D gene: NA
V gene: TRBV13
clone size: once
CDR3 length: 14
J gene: TRBJ1-6

CDR3 protein: CASSPQFSGSGANVLTF
CDR3 DNA: TGTGCCAGCTCACCACAATTTTCGGGGTCTGGGGCCAACGTCCTGACTTTC
D gene: NA
V gene: TRBV18
clone size: NA
CDR3 length: 17
J gene: TRBJ2-6

CDR3 protein: CASSLSSGNTDTQYF
CDR3 DNA: TGTGCCAGCAGCTTATCTAGCGGGAACACAGATACGCAGTATTTT
D gene: TRBD2
V gene: TRBV7-9
clone size: NA
CDR3 length: 15
J gene: TRBJ2-3

CDR3 protein: CASSDPALLGNTIYF
CDR3 DNA: TGTGCCAGCAGTGATCCGGCCCTCCTCGGAAACACCATATATTTT
D gene: NA
V gene: TRBV4-2
clone size: NA
CDR3 length: 15
J gene: TRBJ1-3

CDR3 protein: CASSLNEKLFF
CDR3 DNA: TGTGCCAGCAGTTTGAATGAAAAACTGTTTTTT
D gene: NA
V gene: TRBV12-3/TRBV12-4
clone size: NA
CDR3 length: 11
J gene: TRBJ1-4

CDR3 protein: CASSPGQGGLNTEAFF
CDR3 DNA: TGCGCCAGCAGCCCAGGACAGGGGGGATTGAACACTGAAGCTTTCTTT
D gene: TRBD1
V gene: TRBV4-1
clone size: NA
CDR3 length: 16
J gene: TRBJ1-1

CDR3 protein: CASSLVRGSDYGYTF
CDR3 DNA: TGTGCCAGCAGCTTAGTAAGGGGATCGGACTATGGCTACACCTTC
D gene: NA
V gene: TRBV7-9
clone size: NA
CDR3 length: 15
J gene: TRBJ1-2